The clone carrying this TCR beta chain was detected a few times. The antigen is unknown. These data belong to a study of blood T cells in healthy people across ages. Study summary: Capture by template switching was about one barcoded beta molecule per two T cells.

It was with a sample-barcoded 5' primer and a J-beta primer mix that a second PCR of roughly 6 to 12 cycles was run. TCRdb itself ran the 5' RACE reads through MiXCR, one entry per CDR3 protein. Of 760,000 or so distinct CDR3 sequences in the sample, around a quarter were seen once. Peripheral blood, around 9.4 milliliters per donor, was collected. The authors extracted at least 5 micrograms of total RNA per sample. J was trimmed by 2 bases and V by 3 bases; bases with no gene match: 6. The CDR3 sequence is 17 residues long. CDR1 is MNHEY and CDR2 is SVGAGI in the germline V gene. General study points: The long-lived group displayed more naive CD4+ cells, plus higher diversity, than the aged donors did.

This sample also appeared in a second study, on T cells of mothers and their children.

This rearrangement joins TRBV6-5 to TRBJ2-1, with 11 bases that match TRBD2. The TCR was taken from a boy aged 5-17 years in good health. The sequencing input was blood. In nucleotides, the CDR3 is TGTGCCAGCAGTTATTATATGACTAGCGGGACCTACAATGAGCAGTTCTTC. It yields the protein CASSYYMTSGTYNEQFF.